The 27 T cell receptor beta chains in this list originate from one sample, sequenced in a study of cytomegalovirus exposure and HLA in healthy donors. The PCR contained 60 Vbeta and 13 Jbeta primers. TCRdb keeps only in-frame clones here, not all; method: immunoSEQ multiplex PCR. The sample yields approximately 180,000 clones, around 81% seen once. The sample consisted of PBMCs. The receptors were gathered from a woman aged 25-40 years in good health and CMV-seronegative.

Here the CDR3 DNA reads TGTGCCAGCAGCCCCCACAAGACTAGCAATCACCCGCAGTATTTT. Translation gives CASSPHKTSNHPQYF. V gene TRBV7-9 combines with J gene TRBJ2-3, with 7 bases lining up with TRBD2. CDR3 length equals 15 residues. The trim removed 5 bases at V and 10 bases at J, leaving 15 bases unmatched. Germline CDR1 is SEHNR and CDR2 is FQNEAQ (reference sequence).

This chain links TRBV7-9 with TRBJ2-7, with D possibly TRBD1 on 5 matching bases. With 1 base removed from V and 1 base from J, the gap between germline ends came to 14 bases. This CDR3 has 16 amino acids. Germline V CDR1 and CDR2: SEHNR, FQNEAQ (reference sequence). The CDR3: CASSLVGARKSYEQYF. The DNA for the CDR3 is TGTGCCAGCAGCTTAGTTGGGGCCAGGAAATCCTACGAGCAGTACTTC.

The CDR3 coding sequence is TGTGCCAGCAGCCCCGGGACGAATTGGGGACAACCGCGACGAGGGAGCTACACCTTC. This codes for CASSPGTNWGQPRRGSYTF. The gene calls are TRBV4-2 and TRBJ1-2; tentatively, D is TRBD1 (6 bases). The CDR3 has 19 amino acids. Germline CDR1 LGHNA, CDR2 YNFKEQ. The V gene lost 4 bases and the J gene lost 9 bases, with 33 bases spanning the gap.

In this sample, this clone turned up a few times. The chain employs TRBV25-1 and TRBJ2-5, with TRBD2 identical over 13 bases. Per the germline V gene, CDR1 is MGHDK and CDR2 is SYGVNS. The CDR3 consists of 17 residues. Germline trimming cut 2 bases from V and 5 bases from J; bases unmatched to any gene: 8. The CDR3 nucleotides are TGTGCCAGCAGTGAAAAAACCGGGACTAGCGGGAAGGAGACCCAGTACTTC. Translating gives CASSEKTGTSGKETQYF.

The gene calls are TRBV15 and TRBJ2-5, with D possibly matching TRBD2 (6 bases). Trimming left V 1 base short and J 7 bases short, with 16 bases between. The germline V gene has CDR1 LNHNV and CDR2 YYDKDF (reference sequence). The CDR3 consists of 15 residues. CDR3 protein: CATSRAGDPGGTQYF. Here the CDR3 DNA reads TGTGCCACCAGCAGAGCCGGGGACCCCGGGGGGACCCAGTACTTC.

The chain combines TRBV5-6 with TRBJ1-2, with TRBD1 identical over 8 bases. The CDR3 runs to 15 residues. V gave up 0 bases and J gave up 4 bases; unmatched junction bases: 5. Germline loops: CDR1 SGHDT, CDR2 YYEEEE. The CDR3 loop reads CASSLGQGLSYGYTF. The CDR3 DNA reads TGTGCCAGCAGCTTGGGACAGGGGTTGAGCTATGGCTACACCTTC.

For this clone: One junction end disagrees with the germline gene, perhaps due to a read error. The chain uses TRBV28 and TRBJ2-6; D is perhaps TRBD1 (6 bases). Germline V CDR1 and CDR2: MDHEN, SYDVKM. The CDR3 is 17 residues long. CDR3 in DNA: TGTGCCAGCAGACCCGGGACACTATTCTCTGGGGCCAACGGCCTGACTTTC. Encoded protein: CASRPGTLFSGANGLTF.

This chain uses TRBV28 with TRBJ1-5; D remains ambiguous. The CDR3 extends over 15 amino acids. Between the trimmed V and J ends, which lost 6 bases and 1 base, there was a span of 13 bases. From germline, CDR1 is MDHEN and CDR2 SYDVKM. In nucleotides, the CDR3 is TGTGCCAGCAGCCTCAAGGGAGGGAGCAATCAGCCCCAGCATTTT. Translated, it gives CASSLKGGSNQPQHF.

The chain uses TRBV6-5 and TRBJ2-1; D gene ambiguous. The germline V and J ends were trimmed by 2 bases and 2 bases, with 7 bases remaining between them. Germline loops: CDR1 MNHEY, CDR2 SVGAGI. The CDR3 length is 14 residues. For the CDR3, the DNA is TGTGCCAGCAGTTACACAGTGCCCTACAATGAGCAGTTCTTC. This codes for CASSYTVPYNEQFF.

This clone has a single count. The chain employs TRBV7-9 and TRBJ1-2; no clear D gene. V shed 5 bases and J shed 5 bases, with 18 bases lying between them. Germline loops: CDR1 SEHNR, CDR2 FQNEAQ (reference sequence). The CDR3 has 15 amino acids. The CDR3 spells CASSGDVKWTYGYTF. In nucleotides, the CDR3 is TGTGCCAGCAGCGGTGACGTAAAGTGGACTTATGGCTACACCTTC.

The V gene is TRBV27, the J gene TRBJ2-3; perhaps TRBD2 as D (6 bases). Trimming stripped 3 bases from V and 6 bases from J, with 7 bases between. There are 12 residues in the CDR3. Germline V gene data show CDR1 as MNHEY and CDR2 as SMNVEV (reference sequence). The CDR3 spells CASSFAGDTQYF. As DNA, the CDR3 is TGTGCCAGCAGTTTTGCGGGGGATACGCAGTATTTT.

The chain joins TRBV9 to TRBJ2-2; D may be TRBD2 (6 bases). Between the trimmed V and J ends, which lost 2 bases and 7 bases, there was a span of 21 bases. The CDR3 contains 17 residues. Germline lookup yields CDR1 SGDLS and CDR2 YYNGEE. Written as DNA, the CDR3 is TGTGCCAGCAGCGTTGCCCCTACGGGAGTTAACGGCGGGGAGCTGTTTTTT. This encodes CASSVAPTGVNGGELFF.

The chain employs TRBV7-9 and TRBJ1-6; D is uncertain. Trimming cost V 1 base and J 7 bases, with 14 bases left between them. Germline V gene sequence: CDR1 SEHNR, CDR2 FQNEAQ (reference sequence). This CDR3 region has 16 residues. CDR3 DNA sequence: TGTGCCAGCAGCTTAGAGGATGGCACAGCAAATTCACCCCTCCACTTT. Encoded protein: CASSLEDGTANSPLHF.

This sequence joins TRBV2 and TRBJ2-3, with D tentatively TRBD2 (6 bases). Trimming removed 2 bases at V and 8 bases at J, with 14 bases between. The CDR3 contains 14 residues. Per the germline V gene, CDR1 is SNHLY and CDR2 is FYNNEI. The CDR3 region has the DNA TGTGCCAGCAGTGAACCGGGAGCCTCACTTACGCAGTATTTT. Its translation: CASSEPGASLTQYF.

Notes on this clone: One end of the junction varies from germline; a read error may be responsible. The chain is built from TRBV27 and TRBJ1-6; D perhaps matches TRBD1 (6 bases). Germline V gene lookup returns CDR1 MNHEY and CDR2 SMNVEV (reference sequence). This CDR3 region has 15 residues. CDR3 bases: TGTGCCAGCAGTTTATCGGACAGCTATACTTCACCCCTCCACTTT. Residues: CASSLSDSYTSPLHF.

The V and J genes are TRBV6-5 and TRBJ1-4, with D maybe TRBD1 (5 bases). V dropped 0 bases and J dropped 8 bases, with 16 bases sitting between them. The V gene's germline CDR1 is MNHEY and CDR2 SVGAGI. CDR3 length: 16 residues. CDR3 bases: TGTGCCAGCAGTTACTCGTTCGCGACAGTGGAGGAAAAACTGTTTTTT. Translated, it gives CASSYSFATVEEKLFF.

The rearrangement links TRBV28 to TRBJ2-5, with TRBD1 identical over 10 bases. CDR3 size: 15 residues. Germline V lookup: CDR1 MDHEN, CDR2 SYDVKM. V was clipped by 5 bases and J by 5 bases; unmatched bases: 8. In nucleotides, the CDR3 is TGTGCCAGCAGTACCGGGACAGGGGTGGGGGAGACCCAGTACTTC. Translated, it gives CASSTGTGVGETQYF.

This clone was detected only once. The chain carries TRBV4-1 and TRBJ1-6; D gene uncertain. Trimming left V 0 bases short and J 7 bases short, with 10 bases between. CDR3 length: 15 residues. Germline assignment: CDR1 MGHRA and CDR2 YSYEKL. Here the CDR3 DNA reads TGCGCCAGCAGCCAAGATGGGCAGTCCAATTCACCCCTCCACTTT. Amino acids: CASSQDGQSNSPLHF.

The chain employs TRBV10-3 and TRBJ2-5; 9 nucleotides match TRBD1. The DNA end is more similar to TRBJ2-7, so the J call may be wrong. Germline CDR1 reads ENHRY; CDR2 reads SYGVKD. This CDR3 has 13 amino acids. The CDR3 region has the DNA TGTGCCATTTGGACAGGGGTCGTCTACGAGCAGTACTTC. The encoded protein is CAIWTGVVYEQYF.

This clone was observed a few times. This rearrangement joins TRBV27 to TRBJ1-5, with TRBD1 as a possible D gene (5 bases). This CDR3 has 15 amino acids. The V and J ends lost 5 bases and 6 bases respectively, with 17 bases between them. Germline V CDR1 and CDR2: MNHEY, SMNVEV (reference sequence). CDR3 in DNA: TGTGCCAGCAGTGCGCGACAGAGTTCTTTTCAGCCCCAGCATTTT. It encodes CASSARQSSFQPQHF.

This chain uses TRBV27 with TRBJ2-5; 7 bases map to TRBD2. Germline lookup yields CDR1 MNHEY and CDR2 SMNVEV (reference sequence). This CDR3 is built from 14 residues. The V segment lost 7 bases and the J segment 5 bases; nucleotides outside the gene matches: 10. CDR3 region: CASTPLMGGETQYF. The CDR3 DNA sequence: TGTGCCAGCACTCCCCTGATGGGGGGGGAGACCCAGTACTTC.

The chain has TRBV5-1 and TRBJ1-2; D is undetermined. The CDR3 extends over 14 amino acids. Germline V gene sequence: CDR1 SGHRS, CDR2 YFSETQ. V lost 4 bases and J lost 6, with 16 bases in between. Written as DNA, the CDR3 is TGCGCCAGCAGCGCGACAAGGCTATTAGATGGCTACACCTTC. It specifies CASSATRLLDGYTF.

This rearrangement joins TRBV27 to TRBJ1-1, with a weak D call TRBD1 (5 bases). The CDR3 runs to 15 residues. Looked up from germline, CDR1 is MNHEY and CDR2 is SMNVEV (reference sequence). V was clipped by 6 bases and J by 4 bases, with 18 bases between them. The CDR3 loop reads CASRLIGGRGTEAFF. The CDR3 DNA is TGTGCCAGCAGACTAATCGGGGGAAGGGGCACTGAAGCTTTCTTT.

This sequence joins TRBV6-4 and TRBJ2-2, with 8 bases matching TRBD2. The ends lost 4 bases at V and 4 bases at J; junction bases unmatched: 5. The CDR3 sequence is 15 residues long. Per germline, CDR1 MRHNA and CDR2 SNTAGT. CDR3: CASSVDGGATGELFF. CDR3 sequence (DNA): TGTGCCAGCAGTGTCGACGGGGGGGCCACCGGGGAGCTGTTTTTT.

The chain combines TRBV10-3 with TRBJ1-4, with D possibly being TRBD1 (5 bases). Trimming removed 0 bases at V and 8 bases at J, with 13 bases between. CDR3 length equals 15 residues. Germline V CDR1 and CDR2: ENHRY, SYGVKD. DNA of the CDR3: TGTGCCATCAGTGAGTCGGGTCAGGGAAACGAAAAACTGTTTTTT. It encodes CAISESGQGNEKLFF.

The chain recombines TRBV19 with TRBJ2-3; TRBD1 might be the D (6 bases). The CDR3 has 14 residues. V dropped 4 bases and J dropped 2 bases, with 10 bases sitting between them. Germline V gene data show CDR1 as LNHDA and CDR2 as SQIVND (reference sequence). The CDR3 is CASSTTGTTDTQYF. DNA for the CDR3: TGTGCCAGTAGTACAACAGGGACCACAGATACGCAGTATTTT. Filled out from reference TRBV19 and TRBJ2-3, the complete variable domain reads DGGITQSPKYLFRKEGQNVTLSCEQNLNHDAMYWYRQDPGQGLRLIYYSQIVNDFQKGDIAEGYSVSREKKESFPLTVTSAQKNPTAFYLCASSTTGTTDTQYFGPGTRLTVL.

This chain joins TRBV9 and TRBJ2-2, with D tentatively TRBD1 (6 bases). The germline V gene encodes CDR1 SGDLS and CDR2 YYNGEE. V was shortened by 1 base and J by 0 bases, with 16 bases between the two germline ends. The CDR3 is made up of 18 amino acids. CDR3 residues: CASSVRGDNTANTGELFF. The CDR3 nucleotides read TGTGCCAGCAGCGTAAGAGGGGACAACACCGCGAACACCGGGGAGCTGTTTTTT.